Included here is one T cell receptor (beta chain) sequence, with context. Germline V gene sequence: CDR1 MNHEY, CDR2 SMNVEV (reference sequence). V trimming: 4 bases; J trimming: 5 bases; junction bases outside the gene matches: 5. The CDR3 sequence is 14 residues long. This specimen belongs to a study of T cell repertoires in cytomegalovirus infection. From the reads, TCRdb called clonotypes with MiXCR, one entry per CDR3 protein. In the table there are around 350,000 distinct CDR3 sequences, about a sixth of which are singletons. The V call is TRBV27, the J call TRBJ2-7; 10 nucleotides agree with TRBD1. This TCR was recovered from a human donor in good health (CMV status not recorded). Some clones in this sample may be carry-over from other donors' samples. The source material was PBMCs. CDR3 DNA sequence: TGTGCCAGCAGTTCGGGACAGGGGTTCAACGAGCAGTACTTC. Protein: CASSSGQGFNEQYF.